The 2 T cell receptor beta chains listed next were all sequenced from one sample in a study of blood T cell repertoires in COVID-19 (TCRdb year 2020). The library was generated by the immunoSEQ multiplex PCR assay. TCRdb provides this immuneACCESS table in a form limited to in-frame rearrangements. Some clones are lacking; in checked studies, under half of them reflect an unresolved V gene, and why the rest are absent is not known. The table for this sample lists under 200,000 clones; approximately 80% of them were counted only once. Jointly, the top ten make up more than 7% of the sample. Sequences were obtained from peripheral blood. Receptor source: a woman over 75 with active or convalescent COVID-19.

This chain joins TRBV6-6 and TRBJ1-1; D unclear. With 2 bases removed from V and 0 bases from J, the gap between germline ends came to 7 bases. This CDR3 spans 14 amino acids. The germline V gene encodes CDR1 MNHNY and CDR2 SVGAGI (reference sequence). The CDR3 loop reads CASSYPEMNTEAFF. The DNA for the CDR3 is TGTGCCAGCAGTTACCCGGAGATGAACACTGAAGCTTTCTTT.

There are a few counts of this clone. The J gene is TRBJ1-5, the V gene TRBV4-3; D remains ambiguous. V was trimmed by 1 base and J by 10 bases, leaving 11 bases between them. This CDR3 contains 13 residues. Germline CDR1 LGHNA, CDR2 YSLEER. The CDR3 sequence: CASSQARGNPQHF. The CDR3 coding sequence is TGCGCCAGCAGCCAAGCGAGAGGAAATCCCCAGCATTTT.